This T cell receptor (beta chain) was observed in a study of early T cells in non-severe SARS-CoV-2 infection. Study results and limitations: Reliance on VDJdb matching favored anti-spike CD8 responses; private and CD4 specificities were missed.

CDR3 length equals 16 residues. CDR1 and CDR2 (germline): SGHVS, FQNEAQ. With V trimmed by 5 bases and J by 4 bases, 8 bases remained unmatched. Researchers tagged individual cDNA molecules with unique molecular identifiers. TCRdb called the 5' RACE reads again in MiXCR, with one record for every CDR3 protein. The top ten clones hold under 7% of a sample with some 71,000 distinct CDR3 sequences, 8.5% to 10% of them seen once. This clonotype was seen repeatedly, ten times or more. What it binds is unknown. The specimen was whole blood. The chain carries TRBV7-8 and TRBJ2-2; 9 bases fit TRBD1. This clonotype originated in an adult who was a healthcare worker with PCR-confirmed SARS-CoV-2 infection or an uninfected control (not recorded which). The CDR3 DNA sequence: TGTGCCAGCAGCAAAACAGGGGGCGCGGGCACCGGGGAGCTGTTTTTT. It translates to CASSKTGGAGTGELFF.